This TCR beta chain was recorded in a study of T cell changes during pregnancy in multiple sclerosis. Assay used: immunoSEQ multiplex PCR; TCRdb lists only in-frame clones, some missing. The sample yields around 34,000 clones, approximately 94% seen once. CDR3 length: 15 amino acids. Trimming took 2 bases from V and 3 from J; bases not matched to a gene: 5. Germline V gene sequence: CDR1 SGHKS, CDR2 YYEKEE (reference sequence). This clone was counted only a few times. The sample here was CD4+ T cells from peripheral blood mononuclear cells, taken in the second trimester of pregnancy. The chain combines TRBV5-5 with TRBJ2-5, with TRBD2 matching over 9 bases. The TCR originated in a female donor with multiple sclerosis, enrolled in a pregnancy study. CDR3: CASSLIAGVEETQYF. The CDR3 region has the DNA TGTGCCAGCAGCTTAATAGCGGGAGTGGAAGAGACCCAGTACTTC.